This T cell receptor (beta chain) is from a study of OX40 agonist ivuxolimab in advanced cancers. As for this clone: Its target is unknown.

Study-wide points: Among the lowest peripheral clonal expansion occurred in 0.1-3.0 mg/kg partial responders.

Here immunoSEQ multiplex PCR was the method, and the copy in TCRdb shows in-frame clones only, minus some. This table holds some 85,000 clones, roughly 88% found once. The sequence derives from an adult with an advanced solid tumor such as melanoma, head and neck, liver or kidney cancer. This specimen consisted of CD4+ or CD8+ T cells sorted from blood, obtained in a trial of the OX40 agonist ivuxolimab.

The CDR3 DNA follows: TGTGCCAGCAGTTTTCGATTCGACAGCTCCTACGAGCAGTACTTC. It encodes CASSFRFDSSYEQYF. The V and J genes are TRBV27 and TRBJ2-7; D might be TRBD1 (5 bases). Trimming took off 3 bases at V and 0 bases at J, with 12 bases between the two ends. Germline V gives CDR1 MNHEY, CDR2 SMNVEV (reference sequence). The CDR3 is made up of 15 amino acids.